Each of the 26 T cell receptor beta chains below was sequenced from the same sample in a study of T cell repertoires in aging, cancer and after chemotherapy (dated by TCRdb to the late 2010s). TCRdb records Illumina MiSeq as the sequencer. Rearranged TRB sequences spanning V, D and J segments were amplified by multiplex touch-down PCR using a mixed TRB-A/B primer pool. TCRdb's own reprocessing of the public reads used fastp at Q25 and MiXCR and kept productive beta chains. Each CDR3 protein gets just one entry, which takes the most common genes and DNA from the rows behind it. Present in this sample are approximately 6,100 distinct CDR3 sequences, roughly a quarter of which were seen just once. Around 9.7% of the sample lies in the top ten. TCR beta rearrangements were amplified from genomic DNA isolated from peripheral blood, not from sorted cells or RNA. The sequenced sample consisted of blood. The receptors derive from a human donor in good health.

In this sample, this clonotype turned up once. The rearrangement joins TRBV6-6 to TRBJ2-3; maybe TRBD1 (5 bases). CDR1 is MNHNY and CDR2 is SVGAGI in the germline V gene (reference sequence). The CDR3 is made up of 15 amino acids. With 1 base removed from V and 3 bases from J, the gap between germline ends came to 11 bases. CDR3 loop: CASSYYPRQTDTQYF. The CDR3 DNA sequence: TGTGCCAGCAGTTACTACCCCCGACAGACAGATACGCAGTATTTT.

By sample share, this clonotype is large. This chain connects TRBV29-1 to TRBJ1-1; 7 nucleotides line up with TRBD1. Germline V gene sequence: CDR1 SQVTM, CDR2 ANQGSEA. With 6 bases clipped from V and 1 base from J, the junction kept 5 bases outside the gene matches. This CDR3 is 13 amino acids long. The CDR3 DNA sequence: TGCAGCGTGAGACAGGGCGGGAACACTGAAGCTTTCTTT. Translating it yields CSVRQGGNTEAFF.

By sample share, this clonotype is medium-sized (0.01 to 0.1%). This chain connects TRBV19 to TRBJ2-2, with 9 bases matching TRBD1. Per germline, CDR1 LNHDA and CDR2 SQIVND (reference sequence). The CDR3 length is 15 residues. With V trimmed by 5 bases and J by 6 bases, 7 bases remained unmatched. The CDR3 is CASSVGQGTAGELFF. The CDR3 DNA follows: TGTGCCAGTAGTGTGGGACAGGGAACGGCCGGGGAGCTGTTTTTT.

This clonotype was picked up many times. V and J are TRBV7-9 and TRBJ2-1; 9 bases match TRBD2. Germline V lookup: CDR1 SEHNR, CDR2 FQNEAQ (reference sequence). This CDR3 is built from 17 residues. The V segment lost 1 base and the J segment 8 bases; nucleotides outside the gene matches: 12. The CDR3 nucleotides read TGTGCCAGCAGCTTAGGGGGGGGACTAGCACCCACTCATGAGCAGTTCTTC. Encoded protein: CASSLGGGLAPTHEQFF.

This rearrangement joins TRBV5-1 to TRBJ2-3; D uncertain. Trimming cost V 4 bases and J 1 base, with 13 bases left between them. Germline V gives CDR1 SGHRS, CDR2 YFSETQ. The CDR3 is 15 amino acids. The CDR3 nucleotides read TGCGCCAGCAGCCCCCGACTGCTTGGCACAGATACGCAGTATTTT. Translated: CASSPRLLGTDTQYF.

In its sample, this clonotype is medium-sized. This chain connects TRBV6-5 to TRBJ1-5; D gene ambiguous. Trimming removed 0 bases from V and 7 bases from J, with 10 bases in between. Germline V CDR1 and CDR2: MNHEY, SVGAGI. The CDR3 is 14 residues long. CDR3 loop: CASSYSRGNQPQHF. The CDR3 nucleotides are TGTGCCAGCAGTTACTCGAGAGGGAACCAGCCCCAGCATTTT.

This chain connects TRBV19 to TRBJ2-2; D perhaps matches TRBD2 (5 bases). The CDR3 is 15 amino acids. Germline V gene lookup returns CDR1 LNHDA and CDR2 SQIVND (reference sequence). V lost 3 bases to trimming and J lost 4 bases, with 12 bases between them. For the CDR3, the DNA is TGTGCCAGTAGTATCGGTCAGGCGGGCACCGGGGAGCTGTTTTTT. It encodes CASSIGQAGTGELFF.

This clonotype was observed a few times. The genes are TRBV9 and TRBJ1-6, with D tentatively TRBD1 (5 bases). Germline V lookup: CDR1 SGDLS, CDR2 YYNGEE. The CDR3 spans 16 residues. Trimming shortened V by 0 bases and J by 9 bases, and 16 bases separated the two germline ends. CDR3 region: CASSVDEAPRGSPLHF. The CDR3 nucleotides read TGTGCCAGCAGCGTAGATGAGGCGCCGAGGGGTTCACCCCTCCACTTT.

In its sample, this clonotype ranks as medium-sized. The chain carries TRBV12-3 or TRBV12-4 and TRBJ2-5, with TRBD2 matching over 9 bases. The CDR3 has 14 amino acids. V lost 5 bases to trimming and J lost 1 base; unmatched junction nucleotides: 2. DNA of the CDR3: TGTGCCAGCAGTACAGCGGGGGGCCAAGAGACCCAGTACTTC. Its protein product is CASSTAGGQETQYF.

This clonotype is medium-sized in the sample. This chain connects TRBV20-1 to TRBJ1-1; D is unclear. The CDR3 totals 11 residues. CDR1 and CDR2 (germline): DFQATT, SNEGSKA (reference sequence). V lost 3 bases, J lost 7 bases, and 9 bases lay in between. The CDR3 loop is CSASGGIEAFF. CDR3 sequence (DNA): TGCAGTGCTAGCGGAGGAATTGAAGCTTTCTTT.

This chain connects TRBV14 to TRBJ2-5; D is unclear. CDR1 SGHDN and CDR2 FVKESK come from the germline V gene. With 1 base removed from V and 1 base from J, the gap between germline ends came to 10 bases. This CDR3 region has 15 residues. The CDR3 loop reads CASSQGARLQETQYF. In DNA, the CDR3 is TGTGCCAGCAGCCAAGGGGCGAGACTCCAAGAGACCCAGTACTTC. Full variable domain (outside the CDR3, taken from reference TRBV14 and TRBJ2-5): EAGVTQFPSHSVIEKGQTVTLRCDPISGHDNLYWYRRVMGKEIKFLLHFVKESKQDESGMPNNRFLAERTGGTYSTLKVQPAELEDSGVYFCASSQGARLQETQYFGPGTRLLVL.

This clonotype is medium-sized in the sample. The CDR3 spells CAWRVEAEAFF. In DNA form, the CDR3 reads TGTGCCTGGAGAGTGGAGGCTGAAGCTTTCTTT. This sequence joins TRBV30 and TRBJ1-1; no firm D call. There are 11 residues in the CDR3. Germline-derived CDR1 and CDR2 are GTSNPN and SVGIG (reference sequence). V was clipped by 3 bases and J by 6 bases, with 8 bases between them. The complete variable domain, with remaining parts taken from reference TRBV30 and TRBJ1-1, reads SQTIHQWPATLVQPVGSPLSLECTVEGTSNPNLYWYRQAAGRGLQLLFYSVGIGQISSEVPQNLSASRPQDRQFILSSKKLLLSDSGFYLCAWRVEAEAFFGQGTRLTVV.

By its share, this clonotype is medium-sized. The chain is built from TRBV19 and TRBJ2-7; D is possibly TRBD1 (6 bases). Per the germline V gene, CDR1 is LNHDA and CDR2 is SQIVND (reference sequence). This CDR3 comprises 15 residues. V lost 5 bases, J lost 0 bases, and 14 bases lay in between. CDR3 DNA: TGTGCCAGTAGTGCCCGGGACAAGAGCTCCTACGAGCAGTACTTC. Encoded protein: CASSARDKSSYEQYF.

This clonotype was counted between two and nine times. The rearrangement joins TRBV27 to TRBJ2-5; D gene unclear. Germline values: CDR1 MNHEY, CDR2 SMNVEV (reference sequence). This CDR3 is 15 amino acids long. V dropped 5 bases and J dropped 3 bases, with 16 bases sitting between them. The CDR3 sequence is CASSALADYEETQYF. In DNA form, the CDR3 reads TGTGCCAGCAGTGCCTTAGCCGATTACGAAGAGACCCAGTACTTC.

For this clonotype: This may arise from a read error, as a much more abundant clone is one base away. The V call is TRBV4-3, the J call TRBJ1-4, with 8 bases identical to TRBD1. Germline CDR1 LGHNA, CDR2 YSLEER. There are 17 residues in the CDR3. The CDR3 protein is CASRQDGWTGTNEKLFF. In DNA form, the CDR3 reads TGTGCCAGCAGACAAGATGGCTGGACAGGGACTAATGAAAAACTGTTTTTT.

This clonotype was picked up one time. This sequence joins TRBV27 and TRBJ2-3, with D perhaps TRBD1 or TRBD2 (5 bases each). The CDR3 spans 14 residues. The germline CDR1 and CDR2 sequences are MNHEY and SMNVEV (reference sequence). Deletions cut 4 bases from V and 3 bases from J, with 11 bases between. CDR3 DNA sequence: TGTGCCAGCAGTTGGGGACGGAAGACAGATACGCAGTATTTT. Translating gives CASSWGRKTDTQYF.

The chain uses TRBV6-1 and TRBJ2-7; possibly TRBD1 for D (5 bases). From germline, CDR1 is MNHNS and CDR2 SASEGT. V was clipped by 8 bases and J by 3 bases, with 17 bases between them. This CDR3 is built from 14 residues. DNA for the CDR3: TGTGCCAGCTTCGGGCAGGGTCTACACTACGAGCAGTACTTC. Translating it yields CASFGQGLHYEQYF.

This clonotype is labeled medium-sized. The chain uses TRBV24-1 and TRBJ2-2; D is perhaps TRBD1 (5 bases). Germline CDR1 is KGHDR and CDR2 is SFDVKD. The CDR3 has 13 residues. V lost 3 bases and J 4 bases, leaving 5 bases between the germline ends. The DNA for the CDR3 is TGTGCCACCAGTGATCAGGGCACCGGGGAGCTGTTTTTT. Its protein is CATSDQGTGELFF.

By sample share, this clonotype is medium-sized. This rearrangement joins TRBV6-5 to TRBJ1-2, with D possibly TRBD1 on 5 matching bases. CDR1 and CDR2 from the germline V gene are MNHEY and SVGAGI. There are 12 residues in the CDR3. Trimming pared 7 bases from V and 3 bases from J, leaving 9 bases between. The chain's CDR3 is CASKQTDYGYTF. The CDR3 DNA reads as TGTGCCAGCAAACAGACAGACTATGGCTACACCTTC.

In its sample, this clonotype ranks as medium-sized. The chain has TRBV6-1 and TRBJ2-1; D may correspond to TRBD1 or TRBD2 (5 bases each). Trimming removed 6 bases from V and 9 bases from J, with 18 bases in between. The germline gives CDR1 MNHNS, CDR2 SASEGT. There are 14 residues in the CDR3. The CDR3 reads CASSPWGEGSEQFF. DNA of the CDR3: TGTGCCAGCAGCCCCTGGGGAGAGGGGAGTGAGCAGTTCTTC.

V gene TRBV7-9 combines with J gene TRBJ2-3; D gene uncertain. The CDR3 loop spans 13 amino acids. Trimming removed 7 bases at V and 5 bases at J, with 13 bases between. Germline CDR1 reads SEHNR; CDR2 reads FQNEAQ (reference sequence). CDR3 nucleotide sequence: TGTGCCAGCACCCTTGGTCCGGGAGATACGCAGTATTTT. Protein sequence: CASTLGPGDTQYF.

This clonotype is labeled medium-sized (0.01 to 0.1%). This chain uses TRBV24-1 with TRBJ2-2; possible D gene TRBD1, 6 bases. Trimming stripped 4 bases from V and 5 bases from J, with 10 bases between. This CDR3 comprises 14 residues. Germline-derived CDR1 and CDR2 are KGHDR and SFDVKD. In DNA form, the CDR3 reads TGTGCCACCAGTGACATTACAGGGACCGGGGAGCTGTTTTTT. Translation: CATSDITGTGELFF.

The gene calls are TRBV20-1 and TRBJ2-2; D tentatively reads TRBD1 or TRBD2 (5 bases each). CDR1 is DFQATT, CDR2 SNEGSKA, per germline (reference sequence). Trimming removed 6 bases at V and 7 bases at J, with 12 bases between. This CDR3 is built from 12 residues. The CDR3, as DNA: TGCAGTGCCCGGGTGGGGGTCGGGGAGCTGTTTTTT. Protein: CSARVGVGELFF.

Details on this clonotype: A much larger clonotype is one base distant, so this may be a read error. The V and J genes are TRBV7-6 and TRBJ2-7; possibly TRBD2 for D (6 bases). Germline CDR1 SGHVS, CDR2 FNYEAQ. With 5 bases removed from V and 0 bases from J, the gap between germline ends came to 14 bases. The CDR3 sequence is 15 residues long. CDR3: CASSPRAGSSYEQYV. CDR3 in DNA: TGTGCCAGCAGCCCCCGGGCGGGGAGCTCCTACGAGCAGTACGTC.

This clonotype was recorded a few times. This chain uses TRBV6-1 with TRBJ2-5; D may correspond to TRBD1 or TRBD2 (5 bases each). Trimming removed 2 bases from V and 4 bases from J, with 8 bases in between. Germline CDR1 and CDR2: MNHNS and SASEGT. This CDR3 contains 13 residues. The CDR3 loop is CASSENGGETQYF. The CDR3 DNA follows: TGTGCCAGCAGTGAAAATGGGGGAGAGACCCAGTACTTC.

The V and J genes are TRBV20-1 and TRBJ2-3; 7 bases are shared with TRBD1. Germline-derived CDR1 and CDR2 are DFQATT and SNEGSKA (reference sequence). V dropped 6 bases and J dropped 0; count of bases not matched to a gene: 6. The CDR3 totals 14 residues. The CDR3 DNA follows: TGCAGTGCCAACCGGGACAGAAGCACAGATACGCAGTATTTT. Amino acids: CSANRDRSTDTQYF.